The rows below give T cell receptor beta chains drawn from one sample of a study of CD8 T cells in Susac syndrome. TCRdb re-called the immunoSEQ multiplex PCR reads through MiXCR, storing one row per CDR3 protein. The sample includes fewer than 150,000 distinct CDR3 sequences, approximately 93% of them seen just once. Sequencing was done on a sample of CD4+ T cells from PBMCs. These receptors all come from a human donor with multiple sclerosis. Each CDR3 is given with its conserved first and last residue. The order of the fields is V gene, D gene, clone size, J gene, CDR3 protein, CDR3 DNA. The D gene is left open where the match is weak. Some rows have no size entry. The others give once, few or many, or a class for an expanded clone.

TRBV3-1	NA	NA	TRBJ1-2	CASSQGWLRESNYGYTF	TGTGCCAGCAGCCAAGGATGGCTGAGGGAATCTAACTATGGCTACACCTTC
TRBV12-3/TRBV12-4	NA	NA	TRBJ1-1	CASSLVRNTEAFF	TGTGCCAGCAGTTTAGTACGGAACACTGAAGCTTTCTTT
TRBV29-1	NA	NA	TRBJ1-1	CSVEGGLENTEAFF	TGCAGCGTTGAGGGGGGGCTGGAAAACACTGAAGCTTTCTTT
TRBV5-6	NA	NA	TRBJ1-1	CASSSEKLNTEAFF	TGTGCCAGCAGCTCCGAGAAACTGAACACTGAAGCTTTCTTT
TRBV10-3	NA	NA	TRBJ2-7	CAVASYEQYF	TGTGCCGTAGCCAGTTACGAGCAGTACTTC
TRBV30	TRBD1	NA	TRBJ2-7	CAWSAGQGNYEQYF	TGTGCCTGGAGTGCGGGACAGGGGAACTACGAGCAGTACTTC
TRBV19	NA	NA	TRBJ1-1	CAVTLNTEAFF	TGTGCCGTCACTCTGAACACTGAAGCTTTCTTT
TRBV9	TRBD1	NA	TRBJ2-2	CASSGQGRSGELFF	TGTGCCAGCAGCGGACAGGGGAGGAGCGGGGAGCTGTTTTTT
TRBV6-4	NA	NA	TRBJ2-6	CASPSTPSSGANVLTF	TGTGCCAGCCCGTCGACACCGAGCTCTGGGGCCAACGTCCTGACTTTC
TRBV10-3	TRBD1	NA	TRBJ2-7	CAISDTGGYEQYF	TGTGCCATCAGTGACACAGGGGGATACGAGCAGTACTTC
TRBV5-1	NA	NA	TRBJ2-2	CASSLRLASGELFF	TGCGCCAGCAGCTTGCGGCTAGCGTCCGGGGAGCTGTTTTTT
TRBV6-2/TRBV6-3	NA	NA	TRBJ2-7	CATRPPSSYEQYF	TGTGCCACCCGTCCCCCGAGCTCCTACGAGCAGTACTTC
TRBV19	NA	NA	TRBJ1-3	CASSIEWKNPIYF	TGTGCCAGTAGTATTGAGTGGAAGAACCCCATATATTTT
TRBV7-3	NA	NA	TRBJ1-1	CASSLTTDTEAFF	TGTGCCAGCAGCTTAACGACTGACACTGAAGCTTTCTTT
TRBV12-3/TRBV12-4	TRBD2	NA	TRBJ2-5	CASSFSAGTSGGASQETQYF	TGTGCCAGCAGTTTCTCCGCCGGGACTAGCGGGGGGGCCTCTCAGGAGACCCAGTACTTC
TRBV30	NA	NA	TRBJ1-3	CAWSVRGNTIYF	TGTGCCTGGAGTGTACGGGGAAACACCATATATTTT
TRBV4-1	NA	NA	TRBJ2-2	CASSQDPAAGELFF	TGCGCCAGCAGCCAAGATCCGGCAGCCGGGGAGCTGTTTTTT
TRBV11-2	NA	NA	TRBJ1-1	CASSSAWGQLEAFF	TGTGCCAGCAGCTCCGCCTGGGGGCAGCTCGAAGCTTTCTTT
TRBV7-9	TRBD1	NA	TRBJ1-6	CASSPDRGRSPLHF	TGTGCCAGCAGCCCTGACAGGGGGCGGTCACCCCTCCACTTT
TRBV3-1	TRBD1	NA	TRBJ1-3	CASWDRPGNTIYF	TGTGCCAGCTGGGACAGGCCTGGAAACACCATATATTTT
TRBV29-1	NA	NA	TRBJ2-1	CSVGSDAIYEQFF	TGCAGCGTTGGTTCTGACGCAATATACGAGCAGTTCTTC
TRBV6-1	TRBD1	NA	TRBJ2-7	CASSIPGQGSYEQYF	TGTGCCAGCAGCATTCCGGGACAGGGTTCCTACGAGCAGTACTTC
TRBV5-1	NA	NA	TRBJ1-3	CASSLEAAGNTIYF	TGCGCCAGCAGCTTGGAAGCAGCCGGAAACACCATATATTTT
TRBV5-1	TRBD1	NA	TRBJ1-2	CASSPEAQGANYGYTF	TGCGCCAGCAGCCCCGAGGCACAGGGGGCTAACTATGGCTACACCTTC
TRBV7-3	NA	few	TRBJ2-6	CASSQSSGANVLTF	TGTGCCAGCAGCCAGAGCTCTGGGGCCAACGTCCTGACTTTC
TRBV29-1	NA	NA	TRBJ1-1	CSVVVGLNTEAFF	TGCAGCGTTGTTGTGGGTCTGAACACTGAAGCTTTCTTT
TRBV11-2	TRBD2	NA	TRBJ2-7	CASSSSLGGWDEQYF	TGTGCCAGCAGCTCCAGTCTCGGGGGGTGGGACGAGCAGTACTTC
TRBV5-1	NA	NA	TRBJ1-4	CASSAFGEGATNEKLFF	TGCGCCAGCAGCGCCTTCGGCGAGGGGGCAACTAATGAAAAACTGTTTTTT
TRBV20-1	NA	NA	TRBJ1-1	CSARDQTRGDTEAFF	TGCAGTGCTAGAGATCAGACCCGGGGGGACACTGAAGCTTTCTTT
TRBV7-2	NA	NA	TRBJ2-1	CASSRGGGIDEQFF	TGTGCCAGCAGCCGGGGCGGAGGGATCGATGAGCAGTTCTTC
TRBV5-6	TRBD1	NA	TRBJ2-5	CASSLSPGQKETQYF	TGTGCCAGCAGCTTGTCCCCGGGACAGAAGGAGACCCAGTACTTC
TRBV14	NA	NA	TRBJ1-1	CASSQALYTEAFF	TGTGCCAGCAGCCAAGCACTTTATACGGAAGCTTTCTTT
TRBV6-5	NA	NA	TRBJ2-1	CASSRLGYNEQFF	TGTGCCAGCAGCAGACTGGGCTACAATGAGCAGTTCTTC
TRBV9	NA	NA	TRBJ1-2	CASTISRHSENGYTF	TGTGCCAGCACCATCTCCCGGCACTCGGAGAATGGCTACACCTTC
TRBV5-1	NA	NA	TRBJ2-7	CASSRIDSSYEQYF	TGCGCCAGCAGCCGAATAGACAGTTCCTACGAGCAGTACTTC
TRBV25-1	NA	NA	TRBJ1-5	CASSALEEGNQPQHF	TGTGCCAGCAGTGCCCTTGAGGAGGGCAATCAGCCCCAGCATTTT
TRBV2	TRBD1	once	TRBJ1-2	CASRPGQGAGYGYTF	TGTGCCAGCAGACCCGGACAGGGAGCGGGGTATGGCTACACCTTC
TRBV6-5	NA	once	TRBJ1-1	CASSPVMNTEAFF	TGTGCCAGCAGCCCTGTTATGAACACTGAAGCTTTCTTT
TRBV10-3	TRBD1	NA	TRBJ2-5	CAISDGTAETQYF	TGTGCCATCAGTGATGGGACAGCGGAGACCCAGTACTTC
TRBV4-3	NA	NA	TRBJ1-1	CASSQGSHRTNTEAFF	TGCGCCAGCAGCCAAGGGTCCCACAGGACCAACACTGAAGCTTTCTTT
TRBV5-6	TRBD1	NA	TRBJ1-2	CASSEVWAGGYYTF	TGTGCCAGCAGCGAGGTCTGGGCAGGGGGTTACTACACCTTC
TRBV2	NA	NA	TRBJ1-2	CASSEATANHGYTF	TGTGCCAGCAGTGAAGCGACAGCGAATCATGGCTACACCTTC
TRBV20-1	TRBD1	NA	TRBJ2-7	CSARWDRGSYEQYF	TGCAGTGCTCGCTGGGACAGGGGCTCCTACGAGCAGTACTTC
TRBV20-1	NA	NA	TRBJ2-7	CSADQGVIHEQYF	TGCAGTGCTGATCAGGGTGTCATCCACGAGCAGTACTTC
TRBV3-1	NA	once	TRBJ1-5	CASSHRSNQPQHF	TGTGCCAGCAGCCACAGGAGCAATCAGCCCCAGCATTTT
TRBV4-2	NA	few	TRBJ2-5	CASSLSRQETQYF	TGTGCCAGCAGCCTCTCCCGGCAAGAGACCCAGTACTTC
TRBV6-6	NA	NA	TRBJ1-5	CASSYRAVSNQPQHF	TGTGCCAGCAGTTACCGGGCAGTTAGCAATCAGCCCCAGCATTTT
TRBV29-1	TRBD1	NA	TRBJ1-2	CSVLEGAGYGYTF	TGCAGCGTGTTGGAGGGGGCGGGCTATGGCTACACCTTC
TRBV7-3	NA	once	TRBJ1-1	CASSQTTSMGAFF	TGTGCCAGCAGCCAGACGACATCGATGGGGGCTTTCTTT
TRBV6-5	NA	NA	TRBJ2-7	CASSTTYEQYF	TGTGCCAGCAGCACGACTTACGAGCAGTACTTC
TRBV3-1	NA	NA	TRBJ2-5	CASSQGIQKQETQYF	TGTGCCAGCAGCCAAGGGATACAGAAACAAGAGACCCAGTACTTC
TRBV2	NA	NA	TRBJ1-5	CASSVERDNQPQHF	TGTGCCAGCAGTGTTGAGAGGGACAATCAGCCCCAGCATTTT
TRBV18	NA	NA	TRBJ1-6	CASSLVQGMESPLHF	TGTGCCAGCTCACTTGTACAGGGAATGGAATCACCCCTCCACTTT
TRBV29-1	NA	NA	TRBJ1-1	CSVEGGLGTEAFF	TGCAGCGTCGAGGGGGGCCTCGGCACTGAAGCTTTCTTT